These T cell receptor beta chains were read from a single sample in a study of blood T cell repertoires in COVID-19. TCRdb's copy holds only in-frame clones and misses some; the assay was immunoSEQ multiplex PCR. The sample records roughly 290,000 clones, around 89% being singletons. Input material: peripheral blood. These receptors were obtained from a man in his thirties or forties with acute or convalescent COVID-19. The CDR3 runs from the conserved cysteine through the conserved F or W. D genes are given only for firm matches. Only part of the rows carry a size: once, few, many, or a class if the clone is expanded.

CDR3aa | CDR3nt | j_gene | len | v_gene | abundance | d_gene
CASKGAGATDTQYF | TGCGCCTCCAAGGGAGCGGGGGCCACAGATACGCAGTATTTT | TRBJ2-3 | 14 | TRBV4-1 | - | TRBD2
CASSESAGLNTEAFF | TGCGCCAGCAGTGAATCCGCAGGGTTGAACACTGAAGCTTTCTTT | TRBJ1-1 | 15 | TRBV10-1 | - | -
CASSEGTGGNQPQHF | TGCGCCAGCAGCGAGGGGACAGGGGGCAATCAGCCCCAGCATTTT | TRBJ1-5 | 15 | TRBV5-1 | - | TRBD1
CASSMDFTGELFF | TGCGCCAGCAGTATGGACTTCACCGGGGAGCTGTTTTTT | TRBJ2-2 | 13 | TRBV10-1 | few | -
CASREGDSGNTIYF | TGCGCCAGCAGGGAGGGCGATTCTGGAAACACCATATATTTT | TRBJ1-3 | 14 | TRBV5-1 | - | -
CASSYPAAGGEQYF | TGTGCCAGCAGTTATCCGGCCGCAGGTGGCGAGCAGTACTTC | TRBJ2-7 | 14 | TRBV28 | - | -
CASLNTQGYEQFF | TGTGCCAGTCTTAATACACAGGGGTATGAGCAGTTCTTC | TRBJ2-1 | 13 | TRBV19 | - | TRBD1
CASSQGLAGDNEQFF | TGTGCCAGCAGCCAGGGACTAGCGGGGGACAATGAGCAGTTCTTC | TRBJ2-1 | 15 | TRBV4-2 | few | TRBD2
CASRRSRGSGGELFF | TGTGCCAGCAGAAGATCTAGGGGCTCGGGCGGGGAGCTGTTTTTT | TRBJ2-2 | 15 | TRBV27 | - | -
CASSQEGSGEETQYF | TGCGCCAGCAGCCAAGAAGGATCCGGGGAGGAGACCCAGTACTTC | TRBJ2-5 | 15 | TRBV4-1 | few | -
CASSSKTGDNEKLFF | TGCGCCAGCAGCTCAAAGACAGGAGACAATGAAAAACTGTTTTTT | TRBJ1-4 | 15 | TRBV5-1 | - | -
CASSPARTGGYGYTF | TGTGCCAGCAGCCCGGCCCGGACAGGGGGCTATGGCTACACCTTC | TRBJ1-2 | 15 | TRBV7-9 | few | TRBD1
CASSVRGTGVMKNTQYF | TGTGCCAGCAGCGTCCGGGGGACAGGGGTTATGAAGAATACGCAGTATTTT | TRBJ2-3 | 17 | TRBV9 | - | TRBD1
CASSFSGSRAYGYTF | TGTGCCAGCAGTTTTTCGGGGAGTCGAGCGTATGGCTACACCTTC | TRBJ1-2 | 15 | TRBV6-5 | - | -
CATSIGVSGNTIYF | TGCGCTACTAGCATCGGGGTCTCTGGAAACACCATATATTTT | TRBJ1-3 | 14 | TRBV5-1 | once | -
CASSQGFRGVSSGNTIYF | TGTGCCAGCAGCCAAGGTTTTAGGGGCGTATCATCTGGAAACACCATATATTTT | TRBJ1-3 | 18 | TRBV3-1/TRBV3-2 | once | -
CASSDHYYNEQFF | TGTGCCAGCAGTGACCACTACTACAATGAGCAGTTCTTC | TRBJ2-1 | 13 | TRBV6-4 | - | -
CASSEGQSDGNTIYF | TGTGCCAGCAGCGAAGGACAGTCCGATGGAAACACCATATATTTT | TRBJ1-3 | 15 | TRBV9 | once | -
CASSHQRNTGELFF | TGTGCCAGCAGTCACCAGCGGAACACCGGGGAGCTGTTTTTT | TRBJ2-2 | 14 | TRBV2 | - | -
CASSTSDTQYF | TGTGCCAGCAGTACTTCAGATACGCAGTATTTT | TRBJ2-3 | 11 | TRBV6-5 | - | -
CASSLVGQGYTEAFF | TGTGCCAGCAGCTTAGTGGGACAGGGGTACACTGAAGCTTTCTTT | TRBJ1-1 | 15 | TRBV11-2 | - | TRBD1
CASSSQGAMGGYTF | TGTGCCAGCAGCTCACAGGGGGCGATGGGTGGCTACACCTTC | TRBJ1-2 | 14 | TRBV7-9 | - | TRBD1
CASSLGTVQETQYF | TGTGCCAGCAGCTTGGGGACTGTACAAGAGACCCAGTACTTC | TRBJ2-5 | 14 | TRBV5-4 | - | -
CATSVGQTGTDTQYF | TGTGCCACCAGTGTGGGACAGACGGGCACAGATACGCAGTATTTT | TRBJ2-3 | 15 | TRBV24-1 | - | TRBD1
CAWMTRGSGYEQYF | TGTGCCTGGATGACCAGGGGATCGGGATACGAGCAGTACTTC | TRBJ2-7 | 14 | TRBV30 | - | -
CASRERELYGYTF | TGTGCCAGTAGGGAAAGGGAGCTCTATGGCTACACCTTC | TRBJ1-2 | 13 | TRBV19 | - | -
CASSRAAGQGQPQHF | TGTGCCAGCAGTCGCGCCGCGGGGCAAGGACAGCCCCAGCATTTT | TRBJ1-5 | 15 | TRBV6-2/TRBV6-3 | - | -
CASESRTGAVNF | TGTGCCAGCGAGAGTCGGACAGGGGCAGTGAATTTT | TRBJ2-3 | 12 | TRBV3-1/TRBV3-2 | - | TRBD1
CASSFYPKGLNTEAFF | TGTGCCAGCAGCTTCTACCCCAAGGGACTAAACACTGAAGCTTTCTTT | TRBJ1-1 | 16 | TRBV5-5 | few | -
CASSPPGGPLLEEAFF | TGCGCCAGCAGCCCACCAGGGGGTCCCTTGCTTGAGGAAGCTTTCTTT | TRBJ1-1 | 16 | TRBV5-1 | - | TRBD1
CASTGTGGHEQYF | TGTGCCTCCACCGGGACAGGGGGCCACGAGCAGTACTTC | TRBJ2-7 | 13 | TRBV19 | - | TRBD1
CASSLDRSPDTQYF | TGTGCCAGCAGCTTAGATCGGTCGCCAGATACGCAGTATTTT | TRBJ2-3 | 14 | TRBV7-8 | - | -
CASSQRTGTYNEQFF | TGTGCCAGCAGCCAAAGGACAGGTACCTACAATGAGCAGTTCTTC | TRBJ2-1 | 15 | TRBV3-1/TRBV3-2 | - | TRBD1
CASTKGGGTQETQYF | TGTGCCAGCACCAAGGGCGGAGGAACCCAGGAGACCCAGTACTTC | TRBJ2-5 | 15 | TRBV28 | - | -
CASSLAVKNSPLHF | TGTGCCAGCAGCCTTGCGGTCAAAAATTCACCCCTCCACTTT | TRBJ1-6 | 14 | TRBV3-1/TRBV3-2 | - | -
CASGSGSRTGELFF | TGCGCAAGTGGGAGCGGGAGTCGAACCGGGGAGCTGTTTTTT | TRBJ2-2 | 14 | TRBV10-2 | - | TRBD2
CASSLLGGEQYF | TGTGCCAGCAGCCTCCTGGGGGGCGAGCAGTACTTC | TRBJ2-7 | 12 | TRBV3-1/TRBV3-2 | - | -